The T cell receptor beta chain described here comes from a study of beta chain features in type 1 diabetes. Investigators reverse transcribed all isolated RNA, so they sequenced expressed TCRB transcripts. The data were produced by immunoSEQ multiplex PCR, yet TCRdb's version contains in-frame clones alone and is incomplete. Of 120,000 to 150,000 clones in the sample, 13% were seen once. This clone was detected only a few times. What it binds is unknown. The ends were cut back, 0 bases at V and 0 bases at J, with 9 bases in the middle. Germline V CDR1 and CDR2: SGHTA, FQGNSA. The CDR3 runs to 17 residues. Whole-study results and caveats: Type 1 diabetes patients showed a moderate but significant shortening of TCRB CDR3s in all four CD4+ subsets.

The V call is TRBV7-2, the J call TRBJ2-6; TRBD2 is a possible D gene (5 bases). Sequenced sample: central memory CD4+ T cells from blood. This sequence was found in a man between 18 and 35 years old with type 1 diabetes. CDR3 DNA: TGTGCCAGCAGCTTAGCGGTAGCGCTCTCTGGGGCCAACGTCCTGACTTTC. Protein: CASSLAVALSGANVLTF.